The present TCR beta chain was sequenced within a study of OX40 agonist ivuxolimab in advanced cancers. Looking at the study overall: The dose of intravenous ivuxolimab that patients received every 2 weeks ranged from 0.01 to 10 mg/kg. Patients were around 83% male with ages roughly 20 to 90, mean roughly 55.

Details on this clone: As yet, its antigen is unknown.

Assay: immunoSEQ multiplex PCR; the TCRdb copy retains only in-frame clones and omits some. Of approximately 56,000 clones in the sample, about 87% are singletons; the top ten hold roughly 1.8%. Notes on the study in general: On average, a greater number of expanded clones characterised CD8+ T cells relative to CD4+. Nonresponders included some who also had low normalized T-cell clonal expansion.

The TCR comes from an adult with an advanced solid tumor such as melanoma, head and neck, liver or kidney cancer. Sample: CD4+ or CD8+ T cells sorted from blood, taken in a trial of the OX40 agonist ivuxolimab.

The CDR3 region has the DNA TGTGCCAGCAGGCCCTTCCGGACGGGAAACACCATATATTTT. Amino acids: CASRPFRTGNTIYF. V is TRBV27 and J is TRBJ1-3; D call uncertain. The CDR3 consists of 14 residues. Germline assignment: CDR1 MNHEY and CDR2 SMNVEV (reference sequence). V was trimmed by 6 bases and J by 4 bases, leaving 13 bases between them.